The TCR beta chain described here comes from a study of blood T cells in healthy people across ages. As concerns this clonotype: The antigen is unknown.

Next came a second PCR, run for roughly 6 to 11 cycles, which used a sample-barcoded 5' primer along with a J-beta primer mix. From the 5' RACE reads, TCRdb called clonotypes with MiXCR, one entry per CDR3 protein. The table shows some 1 million distinct CDR3 sequences, with more than 40% occurring only once. Germline assignment: CDR1 ENHRY and CDR2 SYGVKD. This CDR3 spans 13 amino acids. V dropped 10 bases and J dropped 10 bases, with 20 bases sitting between them. Overall study findings and caveats: In these data, TCR beta diversity tracked strongly with naive T cell percentage.

The rearrangement links TRBV10-3 to TRBJ2-1; maybe TRBD2 (7 bases). The sequence was obtained from a woman aged 60-70 years in good health. Sequenced material: blood. Here the CDR3 DNA reads TGTGCCACAGCAGCGGGACAACTGTTCGAGCAGTTCTTC. This codes for CATAAGQLFEQFF.